These T cell receptor beta chains were read from a single sample in a study of post-analysis software for immune sequencing data. MiXCR was run by TCRdb on the PCR reads, yielding one entry per CDR3 protein. The repertoire holds some 800,000 distinct CDR3 sequences, 46% seen once, with around 4.7% in the top ten. Sequenced input: blood. All receptors derive from a girl under 18 with multiple sclerosis. The CDR3 runs from the conserved cysteine through the conserved F or W. D genes are given only for firm matches. Not every row has a clone size; where given, it reads once, few, many or a size class.

length	V	D	J	size	DNA	CDR3
12	TRBV7-3	NA	TRBJ2-1	few	TGTGCCAGCAGCTTATTGGGGTATGAGCAGTTCTTC	CASSLLGYEQFF
12	TRBV12-3/TRBV12-4	NA	TRBJ1-2	NA	TGTGCCAGCAGTTCGACTTCCTATGGCTACACCTTC	CASSSTSYGYTF
14	TRBV6-1	NA	TRBJ2-7	NA	TGTGCCAGCAGTGAAGGACTAGAGGGCTACGAGCAGTACTTC	CASSEGLEGYEQYF
13	TRBV12-3/TRBV12-4	NA	TRBJ2-3	NA	TGTGCCAGCAGTCTCCAGGGAGTAGATACGCAGTATTTT	CASSLQGVDTQYF
14	TRBV20-1	NA	TRBJ1-5	NA	TGCAGTGCTAGAGTCTCGGACAGCGCTCAGCCCCAGCATTTT	CSARVSDSAQPQHF
14	TRBV6-5	NA	TRBJ2-7	few	TGTGCCAGCAGTTACTCGCAGGCGTCCTACGAGCAGTACTTC	CASSYSQASYEQYF
15	TRBV5-6	NA	TRBJ2-3	NA	TGTGCCAGCAGCTTGGTTTCGGGTGGGCGAGATACGCAGTATTTT	CASSLVSGGRDTQYF
14	TRBV5-1	NA	TRBJ1-2	once	TGCGCCAGCAGCTCTCTGGGAAGGATGGGTGGCTACACCTTC	CASSSLGRMGGYTF
17	TRBV30	TRBD2	TRBJ2-7	NA	TGTGCCTGGAGTGTACGGCTGGCTAGCGGGAGAAAGCACGAGCAGTACTTC	CAWSVRLASGRKHEQYF
12	TRBV20-1	NA	TRBJ2-3	few	TGCAGTGCTAATGAAATTACCGATACGCAGTATTTT	CSANEITDTQYF
15	TRBV27	TRBD1	TRBJ2-5	few	TGTGCCAGCAGTTCCTGGGAGGACAGGGACGAGACCCAGTACTTC	CASSSWEDRDETQYF
17	TRBV7-6	TRBD2	TRBJ2-7	NA	TGTGCCAGCAGCTACGGACTAGCGGGAGGTCCCTTCTACGAGCAGTACTTC	CASSYGLAGGPFYEQYF
19	TRBV5-5	TRBD2	TRBJ2-1	once	TGTGCCAGCAGCTTGTTGACTAGCGGGAGGGTTAACTCCTACAATGAGCAGTTCTTC	CASSLLTSGRVNSYNEQFF
13	TRBV29-1	NA	TRBJ2-7	NA	TGCAGCGTTGGGACCGGCGAGGGCTACGAGCAGTACTTC	CSVGTGEGYEQYF
16	TRBV29-1	NA	TRBJ2-1	NA	TGCAGCGTGACAGACACTCTACCCGGTCGGGGCAATGAGCAGTTCTTC	CSVTDTLPGRGNEQFF
14	TRBV29-1	NA	TRBJ2-3	few	TGCAGCGTTGGCGGAGGCGCGGAGACAGATACGCAGTATTTT	CSVGGGAETDTQYF
13	TRBV20-1	NA	TRBJ2-7	NA	TGCAGTGCTGTGCCCCGGGATTTCTACGAGCAGTACTTC	CSAVPRDFYEQYF
18	TRBV24-1	NA	TRBJ2-3	NA	TGTGCCACCAGTGATCCCGGGACGCCATCAGTCCGAGCAGATACGCAGTATTTT	CATSDPGTPSVRADTQYF
15	TRBV4-1	NA	TRBJ1-2	NA	TGCGCCAGCAGCCAGGCAGAGGGACGGAACTATGGCTACACCTTC	CASSQAEGRNYGYTF
14	TRBV28	TRBD2	TRBJ2-5	NA	TGTGCCAGCAGTCCAGCGGGATCTCAAGAGACCCAGTACTTC	CASSPAGSQETQYF
14	TRBV12-3/TRBV12-4	NA	TRBJ1-5	NA	TGTGCCAGCAGTCCCTGGGGTTACGATCAGCCCCAGCATTTT	CASSPWGYDQPQHF
13	TRBV7-9	TRBD1	TRBJ1-4	NA	TGTGCCAGCAGTCGGACAGGCGAGGAAAAACTGTTTTTT	CASSRTGEEKLFF
14	TRBV7-6	NA	TRBJ2-2	NA	TGTGCCAGCAGCTTAGCGCCCGCCGCCGGGGAGCTGTTTTTT	CASSLAPAAGELFF
14	TRBV12-3/TRBV12-4	TRBD1	TRBJ2-5	NA	TGTGCCAGCAGTCAGGACAGGGAAGGGGAGACCCAGTACTTC	CASSQDREGETQYF
16	TRBV7-9	TRBD1	TRBJ2-5	NA	TGTGCCAGCAGCCCCCCCCACAGGGGGACACAAGAGACCCAGTACTTC	CASSPPHRGTQETQYF
13	TRBV29-1	TRBD1	TRBJ2-1	few	TGCAGCGTTCGACAGGGGGGTTACAATGAGCAGTTCTTC	CSVRQGGYNEQFF
16	TRBV7-6	TRBD2	TRBJ2-1	NA	TGTGCCAGCACCCCTTGGGGGGAGGGCTCCTACAATGAGCAGTTCTTC	CASTPWGEGSYNEQFF
15	TRBV11-2	TRBD2	TRBJ2-7	NA	TGTGCCAGCAGCCTGACTAGCGGGAGTCAAAACGAGCAGTACTTC	CASSLTSGSQNEQYF
18	TRBV3-1	NA	TRBJ2-1	NA	TGTGCCAGCAGCCAAGATGGGTGGCGGCCGGGGACCTACAATGAGCAGTTCTTC	CASSQDGWRPGTYNEQFF
14	TRBV6-1	NA	TRBJ1-5	NA	TGTGCCAGCAGTCCTCTCTCTTCTTCCCCGATGCAGCATTTT	CASSPLSSSPMQHF
15	TRBV7-9	TRBD1	TRBJ1-4	NA	TGTGCCAGCAGCTTTACAGGGGGCCGGAATGAAAAACTGTTTTTT	CASSFTGGRNEKLFF
16	TRBV27	NA	TRBJ1-5	NA	TGTGCCAGCAGGGCCCAGGGACCCAAGAGCAATCAGCCCCAGCATTTT	CASRAQGPKSNQPQHF
17	TRBV4-3	NA	TRBJ2-7	NA	TGCGCCAGCAGCCAAGGCACCGAAAGTACTTCCTCCTACGAGCAGTACTTC	CASSQGTESTSSYEQYF
12	TRBV20-1	NA	TRBJ2-1	NA	TGCAGTGCTACGGTGAGCGGATTTGAGCAGTTCTTC	CSATVSGFEQFF
14	TRBV29-1	TRBD2	TRBJ2-1	NA	TGCAGCGTGGTTCTAGCGGGAGTCTACAATGAGCAGTTCTTC	CSVVLAGVYNEQFF
15	TRBV28	NA	TRBJ2-7	NA	TGTGCCAGCAGGCCCGCCCCGACGGCCTACTACGAGCAGTACTTC	CASRPAPTAYYEQYF
14	TRBV4-1	NA	TRBJ2-5	NA	TGCGCCAGCAGCCAAGAGCCAGTCCAAGAGACCCAGTACTTC	CASSQEPVQETQYF
14	TRBV7-6	NA	TRBJ2-3	few	TGTGCCAGCAGCTGGGGCAACTGGACAGATACGCAGTATTTT	CASSWGNWTDTQYF
15	TRBV29-1	TRBD1	TRBJ2-7	few	TGCAGCGTTGAAGAGAGGGGACAGGGAATGAGCGAGCAGTACTTC	CSVEERGQGMSEQYF
15	TRBV7-8	TRBD1	TRBJ2-7	NA	TGTGCCAGCAGCAAGAGACAGGGTCTATCCTACGAGCAGTACTTC	CASSKRQGLSYEQYF
14	TRBV7-8	NA	TRBJ2-7	NA	TGTGCCAGCATTCCCGGGACGGGGCCCTACGAGCAGTACTTC	CASIPGTGPYEQYF
15	TRBV6-2/TRBV6-3	TRBD2	TRBJ2-7	few	TGTGCCAGCAGTTACTCCGGGACTAGAAACTACGAGCAGTACTTC	CASSYSGTRNYEQYF
15	TRBV4-3	NA	TRBJ2-7	few	TGCGCCAGCAGCCAAGAAGGGGCAGGGGATTACGAGCAGTACTTC	CASSQEGAGDYEQYF
15	TRBV9	NA	TRBJ2-3	NA	TGTGCCAGCAGCGTAGCCCAGGGTTGGACAGATACGCAGTATTTT	CASSVAQGWTDTQYF
15	TRBV12-3/TRBV12-4	NA	TRBJ2-5	NA	TGTGCCAGCAGTCCCAAGGACATCCTTGGGGAGACCCAGTACTTC	CASSPKDILGETQYF
15	TRBV6-1	NA	TRBJ1-5	NA	TGTGCCAGCAGTGAAATCCACAGTAGCAATCAGCCCCAGCATTTT	CASSEIHSSNQPQHF
16	TRBV5-1	NA	TRBJ2-2	NA	TGCGCCAGCAGCTTCACAGGGTTTCGTGACACCGGGGAGCTGTTTTTT	CASSFTGFRDTGELFF
13	TRBV6-2/TRBV6-3	NA	TRBJ2-1	NA	TGTGCCAGCAGCTGGACAGCATACAATGAGCAGTTCTTC	CASSWTAYNEQFF
18	TRBV11-2	NA	TRBJ2-6	NA	TGTGCCAGCAGCCCTAGAACGGGAACAGCCTCTGGGGCCAACGTCCTGACTTTC	CASSPRTGTASGANVLTF
15	TRBV11-2	TRBD2	TRBJ2-7	NA	TGTGCCAGCAGTTACTCCGGGACTAGCGGCTACGAGCAGTACTTC	CASSYSGTSGYEQYF
15	TRBV20-1	TRBD2	TRBJ2-5	few	TGCAGTGCTAGAGATAAGCGGGAGGGCCGAGAGACCCAGTACTTC	CSARDKREGRETQYF
13	TRBV7-2	NA	TRBJ2-1	NA	TGTGCCAGCAGCTTAAGCTCTATTAGAGAGCAGTTCTTC	CASSLSSIREQFF